Presented here are 6 T cell receptor beta chains from one specimen sequenced in a study of blood T cell repertoires in COVID-19. TCRdb's copy holds only in-frame clones and misses some; the assay was immunoSEQ multiplex PCR. The data contain some 77,000 clones, roughly 85% of them singletons. The sequencing sample was made of peripheral blood. The receptors originated from a woman in her sixties or seventies with acute or convalescent COVID-19.

The CDR3 sequence is CASSLGIEGTQYF. In DNA, the CDR3 is TGTGCCAGCAGCTTAGGAATTGAGGGGACCCAGTACTTC. V usage is TRBV7-2 and J usage is TRBJ2-5, with D tentatively TRBD2 (5 bases). The CDR3 consists of 13 residues. The V gene lost 1 base and the J gene lost 7 bases, with 10 bases spanning the gap. CDR1 and CDR2 from the germline V gene are SGHTA and FQGNSA.

The chain recombines TRBV12-3 or TRBV12-4 with TRBJ2-1; D gene ambiguous. V was cut by 6 bases and J by 7 bases, with 13 bases left in between. The CDR3 totals 13 residues. This chain's CDR3 is CASRNLHGNEQFF. The CDR3 DNA follows: TGTGCCAGCAGGAACCTGCACGGTAATGAGCAGTTCTTC.

J is TRBJ2-1 and V is TRBV5-1, with D tentatively TRBD2 (5 bases). Germline V gives CDR1 SGHRS, CDR2 YFSETQ. The CDR3 is 15 amino acids. V was trimmed by 3 bases and J by 5 bases, leaving 15 bases between them. The chain's CDR3 is CASSSVVASHNEQFF. The CDR3 DNA reads TGCGCCAGCAGCTCCGTCGTAGCGTCTCACAATGAGCAGTTCTTC.

The chain uses TRBV5-1 and TRBJ1-2, with TRBD1 as a possible D gene (6 bases). The CDR3 is 14 amino acids. Germline CDR1 SGHRS, CDR2 YFSETQ. V was clipped by 4 bases and J by 10 bases, with 20 bases between them. The CDR3 DNA reads as TGCGCCAGCAGCCTCGGACAGACCCCGATAGACTACACCTTC. It yields the protein CASSLGQTPIDYTF.

The gene calls are TRBV5-8 and TRBJ1-2, with 9 bases identical to TRBD1. This CDR3 region has 17 residues. The germline CDR1 and CDR2 sequences are SGHTS and YDEGEE. V gave up 3 bases and J gave up 0 bases; unmatched junction bases: 9. CDR3 in DNA: TGTGCCAGCAGCTACCGGACAGGGGACCCGTCTAACTATGGCTACACCTTC. This gives the protein CASSYRTGDPSNYGYTF.

This chain connects TRBV6-2 or TRBV6-3 to TRBJ1-1, with D maybe TRBD1 (5 bases). The CDR3 totals 15 residues. V was shortened by 5 bases and J by 0 bases, with 13 bases between the two germline ends. Germline CDR1 is MNHEY and CDR2 is SVGEGT. CDR3 bases: TGTGCCAGCAGTACAGGAACCCTCATGAACACTGAAGCTTTCTTT. This gives the protein CASSTGTLMNTEAFF.